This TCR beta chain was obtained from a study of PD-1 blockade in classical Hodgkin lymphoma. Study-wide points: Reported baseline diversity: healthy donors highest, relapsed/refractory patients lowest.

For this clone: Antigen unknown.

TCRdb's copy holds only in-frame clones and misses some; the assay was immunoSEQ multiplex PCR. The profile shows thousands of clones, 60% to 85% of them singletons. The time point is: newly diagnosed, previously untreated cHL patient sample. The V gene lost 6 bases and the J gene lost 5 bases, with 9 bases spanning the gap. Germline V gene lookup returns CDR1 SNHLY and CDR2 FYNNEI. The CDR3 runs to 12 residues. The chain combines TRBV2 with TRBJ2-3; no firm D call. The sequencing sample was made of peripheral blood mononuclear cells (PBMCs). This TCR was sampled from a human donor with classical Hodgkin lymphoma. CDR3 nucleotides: TGTGCCAGCAGGACCTTCGGAGATACGCAGTATTTT. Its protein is CASRTFGDTQYF.